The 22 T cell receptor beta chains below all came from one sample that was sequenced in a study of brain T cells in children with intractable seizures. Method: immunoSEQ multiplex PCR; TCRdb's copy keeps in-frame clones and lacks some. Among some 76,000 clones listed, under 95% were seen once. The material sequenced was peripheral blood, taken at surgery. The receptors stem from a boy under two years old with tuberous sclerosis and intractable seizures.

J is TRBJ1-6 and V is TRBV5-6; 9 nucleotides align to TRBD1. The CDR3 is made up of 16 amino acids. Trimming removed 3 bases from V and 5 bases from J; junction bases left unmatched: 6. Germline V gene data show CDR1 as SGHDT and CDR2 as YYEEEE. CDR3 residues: CASSWDRAEDNSPLHF. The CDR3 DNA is TGTGCCAGCAGCTGGGACAGGGCGGAAGATAATTCACCCCTCCACTTT. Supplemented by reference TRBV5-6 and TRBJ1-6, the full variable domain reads DAGVTQSPTHLIKTRGQQVTLRCSPKSGHDTVSWYQQALGQGPQFIFQYYEEEERQRGNFPDRFSGHQFPNYSSELNVNALLLGDSALYLCASSWDRAEDNSPLHFGNGTRLTVT.

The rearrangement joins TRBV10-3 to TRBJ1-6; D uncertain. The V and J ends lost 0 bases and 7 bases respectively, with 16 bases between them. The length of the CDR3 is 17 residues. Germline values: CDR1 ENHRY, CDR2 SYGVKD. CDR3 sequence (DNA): TGTGCCATCAGTGAGTCTGGGTTTAGGGATAGGAATTCACCCCTCCACTTT. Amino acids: CAISESGFRDRNSPLHF.

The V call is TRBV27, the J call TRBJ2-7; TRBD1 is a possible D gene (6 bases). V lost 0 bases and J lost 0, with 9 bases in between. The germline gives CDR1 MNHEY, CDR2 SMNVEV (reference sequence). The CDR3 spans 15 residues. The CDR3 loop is CASSLSGQPSYEQYF. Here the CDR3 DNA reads TGTGCCAGCAGTTTATCCGGACAGCCCTCCTACGAGCAGTACTTC.

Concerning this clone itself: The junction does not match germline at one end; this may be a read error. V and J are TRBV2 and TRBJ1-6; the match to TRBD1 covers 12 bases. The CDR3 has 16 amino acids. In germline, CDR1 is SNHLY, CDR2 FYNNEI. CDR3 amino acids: CVSSTTGQGATSPLHF. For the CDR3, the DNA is TGTGTCAGCAGTACCACGGGACAGGGGGCGACTTCACCCCTCCACTTT.

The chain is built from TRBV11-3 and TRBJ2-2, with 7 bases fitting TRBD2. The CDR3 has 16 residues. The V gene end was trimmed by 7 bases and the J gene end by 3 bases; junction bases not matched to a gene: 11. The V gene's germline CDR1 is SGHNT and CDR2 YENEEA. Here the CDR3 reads CASNQGDYTYTGELFF. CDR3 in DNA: TGTGCCAGCAACCAAGGGGACTATACATACACCGGGGAGCTGTTTTTT.

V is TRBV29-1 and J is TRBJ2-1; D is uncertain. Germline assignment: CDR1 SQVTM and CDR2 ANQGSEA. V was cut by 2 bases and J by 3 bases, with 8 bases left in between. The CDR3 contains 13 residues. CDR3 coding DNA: TGCAGCGTTGAAACCCCAAACTACAATGAGCAGTTCTTC. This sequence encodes CSVETPNYNEQFF.

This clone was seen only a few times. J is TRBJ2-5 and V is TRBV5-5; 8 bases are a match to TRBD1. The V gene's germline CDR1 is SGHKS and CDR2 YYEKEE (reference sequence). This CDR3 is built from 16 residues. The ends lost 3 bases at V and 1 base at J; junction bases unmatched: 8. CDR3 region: CASSSGTGTPQETQYF. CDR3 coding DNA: TGTGCCAGCAGCTCGGGGACAGGCACACCCCAAGAGACCCAGTACTTC. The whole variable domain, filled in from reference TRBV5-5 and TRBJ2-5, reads DAGVTQSPTHLIKTRGQQVTLRCSPISGHKSVSWYQQVLGQGPQFIFQYYEKEERGRGNFPDRFSARQFPNYSSELNVNALLLGDSALYLCASSSGTGTPQETQYFGPGTRLLVL.

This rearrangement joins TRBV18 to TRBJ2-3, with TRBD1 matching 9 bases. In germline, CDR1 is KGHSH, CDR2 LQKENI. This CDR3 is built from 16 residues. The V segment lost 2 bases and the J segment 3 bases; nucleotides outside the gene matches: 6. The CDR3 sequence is CASSPEGQGRTDTQYF. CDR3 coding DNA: TGTGCCAGCTCACCAGAGGGACAGGGTCGTACAGATACGCAGTATTTT.

The CDR3 DNA follows: TGTGCCAGCAGCTTGGTGGGCAGGGTCGGGGGTAATCAGCCCCAGCATTTT. Translating gives CASSLVGRVGGNQPQHF. The V call is TRBV5-8, the J call TRBJ1-5, with a weak D call TRBD1 (5 bases). Looked up from germline, CDR1 is SGHTS and CDR2 is YDEGEE. This CDR3 has 17 amino acids. The ends were cut back, 0 bases at V and 4 bases at J, with 17 bases in the middle.

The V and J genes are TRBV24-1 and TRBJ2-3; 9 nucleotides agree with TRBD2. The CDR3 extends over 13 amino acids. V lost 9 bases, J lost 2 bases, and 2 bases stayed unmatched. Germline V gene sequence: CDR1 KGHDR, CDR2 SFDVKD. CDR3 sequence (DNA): TGTGCCACCGGGACTAGCATCACAGATACGCAGTATTTT. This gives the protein CATGTSITDTQYF.

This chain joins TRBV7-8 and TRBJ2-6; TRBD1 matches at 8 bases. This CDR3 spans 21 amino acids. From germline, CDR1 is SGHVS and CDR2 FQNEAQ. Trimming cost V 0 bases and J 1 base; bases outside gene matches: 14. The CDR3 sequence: CASSLAGQVRPLTSGANVLTF. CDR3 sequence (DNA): TGTGCCAGCAGCTTAGCGGGACAGGTTCGACCTTTAACGTCTGGGGCCAACGTCCTGACTTTC.

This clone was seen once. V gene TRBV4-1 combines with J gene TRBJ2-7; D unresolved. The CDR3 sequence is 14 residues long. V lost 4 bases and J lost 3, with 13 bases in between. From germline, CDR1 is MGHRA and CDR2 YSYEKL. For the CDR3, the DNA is TGCGCCAGCAGCCCCCAGGACGGTAACTACGAGCAGTACTTC. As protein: CASSPQDGNYEQYF.

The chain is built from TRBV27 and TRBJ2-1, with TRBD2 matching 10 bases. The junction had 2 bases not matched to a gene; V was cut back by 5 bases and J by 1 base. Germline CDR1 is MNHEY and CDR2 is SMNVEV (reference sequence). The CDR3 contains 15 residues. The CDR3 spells CASSHSGGSYNEQFF. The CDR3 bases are TGTGCCAGCAGTCATAGCGGGGGGTCCTACAATGAGCAGTTCTTC.

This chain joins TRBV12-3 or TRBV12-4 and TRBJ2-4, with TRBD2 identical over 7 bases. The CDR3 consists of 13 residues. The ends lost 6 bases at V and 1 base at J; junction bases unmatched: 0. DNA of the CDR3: TGTGCCAGCAGGGGGGGGGCCAAAAACATTCAGTACTTC. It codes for CASRGGAKNIQYF.

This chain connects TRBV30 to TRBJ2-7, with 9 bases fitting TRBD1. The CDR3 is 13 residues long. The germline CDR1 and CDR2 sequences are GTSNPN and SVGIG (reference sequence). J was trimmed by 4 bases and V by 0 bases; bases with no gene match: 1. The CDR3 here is CAWSVGTGYEQYF. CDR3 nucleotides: TGTGCCTGGAGTGTAGGGACAGGGTACGAGCAGTACTTC.

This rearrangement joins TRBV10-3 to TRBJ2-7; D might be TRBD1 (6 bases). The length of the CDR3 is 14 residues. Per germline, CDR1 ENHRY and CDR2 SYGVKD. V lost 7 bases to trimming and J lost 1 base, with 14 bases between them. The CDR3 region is CAIKNDRSSYEQYF. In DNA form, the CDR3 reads TGTGCCATCAAAAACGACAGGTCTTCCTACGAGCAGTACTTC.

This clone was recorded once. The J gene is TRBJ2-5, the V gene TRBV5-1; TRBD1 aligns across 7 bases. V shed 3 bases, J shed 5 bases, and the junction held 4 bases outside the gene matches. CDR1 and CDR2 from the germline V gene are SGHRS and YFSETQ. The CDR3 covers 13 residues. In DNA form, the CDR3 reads TGCGCCAGCAGCTCCACAGGGGACGAGACCCAGTACTTC. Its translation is CASSSTGDETQYF.

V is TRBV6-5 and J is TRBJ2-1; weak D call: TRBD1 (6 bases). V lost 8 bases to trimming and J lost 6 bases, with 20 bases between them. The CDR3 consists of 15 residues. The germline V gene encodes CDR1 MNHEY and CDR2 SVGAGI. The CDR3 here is CASGRQVATANEQFF. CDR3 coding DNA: TGTGCCAGCGGCCGACAGGTTGCGACGGCCAATGAGCAGTTCTTC.

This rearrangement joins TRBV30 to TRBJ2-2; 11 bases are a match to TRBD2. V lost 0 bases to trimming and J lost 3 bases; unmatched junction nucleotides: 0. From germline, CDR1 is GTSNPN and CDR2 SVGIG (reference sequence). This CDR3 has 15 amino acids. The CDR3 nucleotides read TGTGCCTGGAGTGTACTAGCGGGGGACACCGGGGAGCTGTTTTTT. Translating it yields CAWSVLAGDTGELFF.

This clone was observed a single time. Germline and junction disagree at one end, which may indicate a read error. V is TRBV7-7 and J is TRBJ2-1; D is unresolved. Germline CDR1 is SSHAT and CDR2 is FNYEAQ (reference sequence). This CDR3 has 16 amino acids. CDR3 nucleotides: TGTGCTAGCAGCTTAGTACCGGCCAGCTCCTACAATGAGCAGTTCTTC. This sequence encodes CASSLVPASSYNEQFF.

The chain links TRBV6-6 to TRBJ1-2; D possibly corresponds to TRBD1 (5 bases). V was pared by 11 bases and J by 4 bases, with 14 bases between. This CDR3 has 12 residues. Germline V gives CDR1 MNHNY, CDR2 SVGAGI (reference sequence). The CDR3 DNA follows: TGTGCCTTTCGGGACTCCGCCTATGGCTACACCTTC. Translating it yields CAFRDSAYGYTF.

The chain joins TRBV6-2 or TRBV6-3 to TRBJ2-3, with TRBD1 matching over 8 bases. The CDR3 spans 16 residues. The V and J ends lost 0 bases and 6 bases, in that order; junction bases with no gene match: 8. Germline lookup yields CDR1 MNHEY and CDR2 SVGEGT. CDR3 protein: CASSYSGQGAADTQYF. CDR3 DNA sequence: TGTGCCAGCAGTTACTCGGGGCAGGGGGCGGCGGATACGCAGTATTTT.